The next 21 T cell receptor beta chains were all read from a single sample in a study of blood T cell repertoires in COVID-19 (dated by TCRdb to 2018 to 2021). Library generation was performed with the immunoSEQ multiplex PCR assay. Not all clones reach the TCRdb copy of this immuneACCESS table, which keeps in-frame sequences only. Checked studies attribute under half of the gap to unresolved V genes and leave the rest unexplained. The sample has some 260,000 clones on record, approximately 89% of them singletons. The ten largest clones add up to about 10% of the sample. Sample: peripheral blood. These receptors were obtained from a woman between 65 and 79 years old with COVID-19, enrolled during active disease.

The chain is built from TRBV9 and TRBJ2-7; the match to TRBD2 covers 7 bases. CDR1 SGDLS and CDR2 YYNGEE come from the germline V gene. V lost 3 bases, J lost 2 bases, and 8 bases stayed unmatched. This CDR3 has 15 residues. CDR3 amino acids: CASSETGLPAYEQYF. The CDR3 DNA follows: TGTGCCAGCAGCGAGACGGGACTACCAGCCTACGAGCAGTACTTC.

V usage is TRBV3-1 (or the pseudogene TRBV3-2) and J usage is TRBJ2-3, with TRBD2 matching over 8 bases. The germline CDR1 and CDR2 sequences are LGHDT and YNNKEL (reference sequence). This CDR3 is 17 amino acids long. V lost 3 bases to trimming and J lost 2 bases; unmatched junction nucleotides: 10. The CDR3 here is CASSQGSTSGFTDTQYF. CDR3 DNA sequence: TGTGCCAGCAGCCAGGGAAGTACTAGCGGCTTCACAGATACGCAGTATTTT.

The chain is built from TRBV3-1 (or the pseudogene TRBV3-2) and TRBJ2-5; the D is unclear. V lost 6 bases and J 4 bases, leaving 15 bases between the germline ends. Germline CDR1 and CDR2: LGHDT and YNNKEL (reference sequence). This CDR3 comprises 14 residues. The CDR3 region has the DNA TGTGCCAGCAGTGTCTCGAGGCCCCCAGAGACCCAGTACTTC. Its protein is CASSVSRPPETQYF.

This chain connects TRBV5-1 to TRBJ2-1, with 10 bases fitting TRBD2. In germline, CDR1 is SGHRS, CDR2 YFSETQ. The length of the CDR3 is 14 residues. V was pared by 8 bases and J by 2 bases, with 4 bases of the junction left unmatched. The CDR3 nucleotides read TGCGCCAGTGCCGGGACTAGCGCCTACAATGAGCAGTTCTTC. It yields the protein CASAGTSAYNEQFF.

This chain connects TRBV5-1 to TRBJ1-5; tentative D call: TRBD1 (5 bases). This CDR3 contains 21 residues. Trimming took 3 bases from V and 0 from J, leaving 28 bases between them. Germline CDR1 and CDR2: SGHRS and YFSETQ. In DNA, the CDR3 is TGCGCCAGCAGCTCAAAATACCGGAGGGCGCGGGACCCTTATAGCAATCAGCCCCAGCATTTT. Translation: CASSSKYRRARDPYSNQPQHF.

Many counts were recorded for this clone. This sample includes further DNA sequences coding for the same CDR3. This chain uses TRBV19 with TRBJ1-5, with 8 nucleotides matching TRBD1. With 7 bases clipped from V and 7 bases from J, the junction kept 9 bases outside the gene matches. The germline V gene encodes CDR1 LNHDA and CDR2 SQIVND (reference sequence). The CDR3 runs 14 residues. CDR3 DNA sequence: TGTGCCAGTACCCCGGGACAGGCGGACCAGCCCCAGCATTTT. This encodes CASTPGQADQPQHF.

The CDR3: CASSTRQGAEAFF. In DNA, the CDR3 is TGTGCCAGCAGCACTCGACAGGGGGCTGAAGCTTTCTTT. The J gene is TRBJ1-1, the V gene TRBV9, with TRBD1 matching over 9 bases. The CDR3 is made up of 13 amino acids. Looked up from germline, CDR1 is SGDLS and CDR2 is YYNGEE. The J segment lost 6 bases and the V segment lost 4 bases, leaving 4 bases of the junction unmatched.

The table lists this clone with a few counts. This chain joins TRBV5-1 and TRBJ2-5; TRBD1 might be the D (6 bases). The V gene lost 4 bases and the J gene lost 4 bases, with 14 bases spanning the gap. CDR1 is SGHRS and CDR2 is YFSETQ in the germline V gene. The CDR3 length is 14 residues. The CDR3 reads CASSPLQGPETQYF. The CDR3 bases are TGCGCCAGCAGCCCCTTACAGGGTCCAGAGACCCAGTACTTC.

This chain's CDR3 is CASSQETSGITDTQYF. Here the CDR3 DNA reads TGCGCCAGCAGCCAAGAGACTAGCGGGATCACAGATACGCAGTATTTT. This sequence joins TRBV4-3 and TRBJ2-3; 11 bases fit TRBD2. The V gene's germline CDR1 is LGHNA and CDR2 YSLEER. The CDR3 contains 16 residues. With V trimmed by 0 bases and J by 2 bases, 1 base remained unmatched.

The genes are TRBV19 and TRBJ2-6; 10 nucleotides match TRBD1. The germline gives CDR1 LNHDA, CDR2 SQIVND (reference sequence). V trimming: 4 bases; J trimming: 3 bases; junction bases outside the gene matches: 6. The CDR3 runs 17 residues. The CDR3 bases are TGTGCCAGTAGTACTACCGGGACAGGGGTTGGGGCCAACGTCCTGACTTTC. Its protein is CASSTTGTGVGANVLTF.

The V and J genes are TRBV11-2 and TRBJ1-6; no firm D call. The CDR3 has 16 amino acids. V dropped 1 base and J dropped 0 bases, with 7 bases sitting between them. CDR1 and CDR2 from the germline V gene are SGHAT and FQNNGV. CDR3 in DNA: TGTGCCAGCAGCTTAGTGTATAGCTCCTATAATTCACCCCTCCACTTT. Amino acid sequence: CASSLVYSSYNSPLHF.

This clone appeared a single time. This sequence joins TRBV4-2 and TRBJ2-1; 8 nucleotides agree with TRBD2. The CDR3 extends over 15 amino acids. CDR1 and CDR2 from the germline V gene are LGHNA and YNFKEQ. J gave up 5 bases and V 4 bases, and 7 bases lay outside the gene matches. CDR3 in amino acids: CASSLVAGINNEQFF. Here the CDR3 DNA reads TGTGCCAGCAGCCTAGTAGCGGGGATAAACAATGAGCAGTTCTTC.

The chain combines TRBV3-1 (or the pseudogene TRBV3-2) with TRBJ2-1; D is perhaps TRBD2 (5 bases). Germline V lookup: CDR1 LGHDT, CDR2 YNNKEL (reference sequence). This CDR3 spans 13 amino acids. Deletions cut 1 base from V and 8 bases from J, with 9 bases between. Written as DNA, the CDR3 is TGTGCCAGCAGCCAAGCGGGAACCGATGAGCAGTTCTTC. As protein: CASSQAGTDEQFF.

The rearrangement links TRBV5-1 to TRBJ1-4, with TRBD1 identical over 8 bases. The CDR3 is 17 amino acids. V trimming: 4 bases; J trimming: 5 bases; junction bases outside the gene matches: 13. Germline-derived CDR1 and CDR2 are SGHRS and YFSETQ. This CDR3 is CASSKGQGTLENEKLFF. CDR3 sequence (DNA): TGCGCCAGCAGCAAAGGACAGGGTACATTGGAAAATGAAAAACTGTTTTTT.

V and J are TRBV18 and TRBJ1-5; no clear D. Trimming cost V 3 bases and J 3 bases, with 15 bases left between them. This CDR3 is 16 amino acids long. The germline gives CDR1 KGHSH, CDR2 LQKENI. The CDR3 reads CASSPPGSDTNQPQHF. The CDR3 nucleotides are TGTGCCAGCTCACCTCCGGGGTCCGATACCAATCAGCCCCAGCATTTT. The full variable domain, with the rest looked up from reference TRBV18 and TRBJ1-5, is NAGVMQNPRHLVRRRGQEARLRCSPMKGHSHVYWYRQLPEEGLKFMVYLQKENIIDESGMPKERFSAEFPKEGPSILRIQQVVRGDSAAYFCASSPPGSDTNQPQHFGDGTRLSIL.

Here the CDR3 DNA reads TGTGCCTGGAGTGTACAAAAGGCAGGGCAGTACTTC. Translation gives CAWSVQKAGQYF. This chain joins TRBV30 and TRBJ2-7, with D unresolved. From germline, CDR1 is GTSNPN and CDR2 SVGIG (reference sequence). Trimming took off 0 bases at V and 9 bases at J, with 12 bases between the two ends. The length of the CDR3 is 12 residues.

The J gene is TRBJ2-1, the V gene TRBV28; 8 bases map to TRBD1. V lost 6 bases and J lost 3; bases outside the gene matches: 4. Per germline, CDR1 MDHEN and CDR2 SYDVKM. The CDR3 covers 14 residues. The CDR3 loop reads CASRDRALYNEQFF. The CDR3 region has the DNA TGTGCCAGCAGGGACAGGGCTCTCTACAATGAGCAGTTCTTC.

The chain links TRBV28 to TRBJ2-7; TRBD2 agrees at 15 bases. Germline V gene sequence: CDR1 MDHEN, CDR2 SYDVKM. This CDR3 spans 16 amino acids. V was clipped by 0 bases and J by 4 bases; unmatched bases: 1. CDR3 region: CASSLWGTSGRYEQYF. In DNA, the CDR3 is TGTGCCAGCAGTTTATGGGGGACTAGCGGGAGGTACGAGCAGTACTTC.

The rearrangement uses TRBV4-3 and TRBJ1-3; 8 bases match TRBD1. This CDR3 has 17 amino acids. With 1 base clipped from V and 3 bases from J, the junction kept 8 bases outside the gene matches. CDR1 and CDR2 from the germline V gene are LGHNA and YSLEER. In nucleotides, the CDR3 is TGCGCCAGCAGCCAAGGCGGACAGGGTAGTAGTGGAAACACCATATATTTT. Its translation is CASSQGGQGSSGNTIYF.

CDR3 bases: TGTGCCAGCAGTAGGGGGAATCAGCCCCAGCATTTT. It translates to CASSRGNQPQHF. The chain uses TRBV12-3 or TRBV12-4 and TRBJ1-5, with a weak D call TRBD1 (6 bases). V was trimmed by 5 bases and J by 4 bases, leaving 6 bases between them. This CDR3 comprises 12 residues.

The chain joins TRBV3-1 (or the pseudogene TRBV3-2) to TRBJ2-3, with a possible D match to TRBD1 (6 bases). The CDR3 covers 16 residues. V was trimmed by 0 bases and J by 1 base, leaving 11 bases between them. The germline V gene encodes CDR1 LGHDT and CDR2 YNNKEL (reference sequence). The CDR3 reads CASSQEGGTGTDTQYF. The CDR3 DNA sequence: TGTGCCAGCAGCCAAGAAGGGGGAACGGGCACAGATACGCAGTATTTT.